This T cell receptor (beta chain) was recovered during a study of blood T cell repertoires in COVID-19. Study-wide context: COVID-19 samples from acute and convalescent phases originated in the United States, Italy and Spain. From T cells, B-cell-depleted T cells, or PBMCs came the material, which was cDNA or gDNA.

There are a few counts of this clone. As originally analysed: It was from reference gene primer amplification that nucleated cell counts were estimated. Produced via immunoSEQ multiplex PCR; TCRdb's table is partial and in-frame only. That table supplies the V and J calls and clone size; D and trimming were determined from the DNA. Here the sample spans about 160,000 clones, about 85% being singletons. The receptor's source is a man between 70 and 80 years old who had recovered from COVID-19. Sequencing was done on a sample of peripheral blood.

The CDR3 protein is CASSPFGGAYTEAFF. The CDR3 DNA sequence: TGTGCCAGCTCACCCTTCGGAGGGGCTTACACTGAAGCTTTCTTT. This chain connects TRBV18 to TRBJ1-1, with D maybe TRBD1 (5 bases). With 3 bases removed from V and 3 bases from J, the gap between germline ends came to 14 bases. CDR3 length equals 15 residues. Germline V gene lookup returns CDR1 KGHSH and CDR2 LQKENI.